The clone carrying this TCR beta chain was seen more than once but under ten times. The antigen remains unidentified. TCRdb re-derived calls from the reads in MiXCR, one entry per CDR3 protein. The sample carries roughly 800,000 distinct CDR3 sequences, around 29% recorded once. The V and J ends lost 4 bases and 0 bases respectively, with 10 bases between them. The CDR3 extends over 15 amino acids. Germline CDR1 SGHAT, CDR2 FQNNGV. The source of the sample is a study of T cell repertoires in cytomegalovirus infection. Overall study context: Epitope selection comprised recently identified HLA-C-restricted CMV epitopes and well-studied HLA-B-restricted CMV epitopes. Public TCR beta signatures indicated both CMV infection and matching HLA type.

Study outcomes and limitations: CMV-specific HLA-C-restricted TCR beta clonotypes dominated the ex vivo response.

Sample: cultured CD8+ T cells from PBMCs, taken from culture after CMV antigen stimulation. The chain uses TRBV11-2 and TRBJ2-4; perhaps TRBD1 as D (5 bases). The TCR was taken from a human donor in good health (CMV status not recorded). Some clones in this sample may be carry-over from other donors' samples. Here the CDR3 reads CASSYNRLAKNIQYF. The DNA for the CDR3 is TGTGCCAGCAGCTACAACAGGCTAGCCAAAAACATTCAGTACTTC.